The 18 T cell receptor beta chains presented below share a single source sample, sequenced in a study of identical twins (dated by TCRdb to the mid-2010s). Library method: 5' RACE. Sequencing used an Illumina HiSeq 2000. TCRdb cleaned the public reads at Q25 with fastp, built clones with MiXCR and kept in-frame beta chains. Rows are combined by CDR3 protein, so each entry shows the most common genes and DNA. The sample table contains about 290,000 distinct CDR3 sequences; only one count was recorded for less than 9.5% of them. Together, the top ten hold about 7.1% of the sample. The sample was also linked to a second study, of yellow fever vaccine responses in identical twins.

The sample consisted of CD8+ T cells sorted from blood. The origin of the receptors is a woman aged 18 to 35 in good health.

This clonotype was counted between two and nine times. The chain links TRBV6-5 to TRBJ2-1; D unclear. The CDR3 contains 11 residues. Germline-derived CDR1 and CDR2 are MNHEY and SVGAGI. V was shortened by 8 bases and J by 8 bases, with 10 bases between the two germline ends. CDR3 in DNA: TGTGCCAGCCTTTTGGACGATGAGCAGTTCTTC. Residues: CASLLDDEQFF.

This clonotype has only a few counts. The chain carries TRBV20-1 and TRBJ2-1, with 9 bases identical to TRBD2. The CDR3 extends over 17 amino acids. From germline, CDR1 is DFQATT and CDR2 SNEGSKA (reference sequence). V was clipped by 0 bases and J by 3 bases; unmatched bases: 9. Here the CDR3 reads CSARDGASGNHYNEQFF. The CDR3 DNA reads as TGCAGTGCTAGAGATGGGGCTAGCGGGAACCACTACAATGAGCAGTTCTTC.

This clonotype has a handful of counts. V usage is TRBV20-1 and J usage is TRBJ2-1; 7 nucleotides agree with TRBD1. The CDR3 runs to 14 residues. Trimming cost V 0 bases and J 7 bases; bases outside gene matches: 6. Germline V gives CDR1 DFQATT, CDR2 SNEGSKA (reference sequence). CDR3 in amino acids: CSARDWQGVNEQFF. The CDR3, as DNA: TGCAGTGCTAGAGATTGGCAGGGGGTAAATGAGCAGTTCTTC.

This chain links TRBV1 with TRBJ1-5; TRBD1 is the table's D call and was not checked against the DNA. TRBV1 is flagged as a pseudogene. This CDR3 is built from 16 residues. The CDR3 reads CTSSQGRSYSNQPQHF. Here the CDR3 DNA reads TGCACCAGCAGCCAGGGACGGAGCTATAGCAATCAGCCCCAGCATTTT.

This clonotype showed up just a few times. This CDR3 reads CASSLPGPRDNYGYTF. DNA for the CDR3: TGCGCCAGCAGCTTGCCGGGACCGAGAGATAACTATGGCTACACCTTC. The chain combines TRBV5-1 with TRBJ1-2; possibly TRBD1 for D (5 bases). The CDR3 extends over 16 amino acids. CDR1 SGHRS and CDR2 YFSETQ come from the germline V gene. Trimming left V 1 base short and J 1 base short, with 14 bases between.

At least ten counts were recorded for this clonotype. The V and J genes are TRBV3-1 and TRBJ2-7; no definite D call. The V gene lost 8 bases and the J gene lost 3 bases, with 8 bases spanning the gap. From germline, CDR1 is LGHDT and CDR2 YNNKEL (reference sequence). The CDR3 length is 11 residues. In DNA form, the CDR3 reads TGTGCCAGCCTCCCGGGCTACGAGCAGTACTTC. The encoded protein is CASLPGYEQYF.

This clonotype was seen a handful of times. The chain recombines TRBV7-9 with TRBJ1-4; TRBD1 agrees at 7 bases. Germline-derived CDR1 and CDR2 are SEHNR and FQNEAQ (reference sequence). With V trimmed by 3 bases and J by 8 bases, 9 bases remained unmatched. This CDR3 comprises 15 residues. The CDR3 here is CASSFPDRVQEKLFF. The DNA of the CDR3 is TGTGCCAGCAGCTTCCCAGACAGGGTCCAAGAAAAACTGTTTTTT. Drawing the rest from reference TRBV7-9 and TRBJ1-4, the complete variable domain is DTGVSQNPRHKITKRGQNVTFRCDPISEHNRLYWYRQTLGQGPEFLTYFQNEAQLEKSRLLSDRFSAERPKGSFSTLEIQRTEQGDSAMYLCASSFPDRVQEKLFFGSGTQLSVL.

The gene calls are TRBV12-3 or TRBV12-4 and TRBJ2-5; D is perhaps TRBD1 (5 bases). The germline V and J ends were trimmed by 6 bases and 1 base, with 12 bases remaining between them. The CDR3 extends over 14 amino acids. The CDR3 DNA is TGTGCCAGCAGCCCTGACAGTCCCCAAGAGACCCAGTACTTC. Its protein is CASSPDSPQETQYF.

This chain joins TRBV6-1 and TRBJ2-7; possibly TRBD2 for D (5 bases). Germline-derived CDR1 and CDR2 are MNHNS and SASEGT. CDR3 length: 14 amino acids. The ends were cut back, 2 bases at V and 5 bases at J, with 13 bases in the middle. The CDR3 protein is CASSEFWTGDEQYF. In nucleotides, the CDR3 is TGTGCCAGCAGTGAATTTTGGACTGGAGACGAGCAGTACTTC.

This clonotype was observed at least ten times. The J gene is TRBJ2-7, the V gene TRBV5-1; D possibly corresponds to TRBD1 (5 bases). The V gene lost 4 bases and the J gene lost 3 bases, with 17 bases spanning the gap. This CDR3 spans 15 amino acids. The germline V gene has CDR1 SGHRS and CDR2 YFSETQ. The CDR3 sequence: CASSPYDSALYEQYF. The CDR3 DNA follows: TGCGCCAGCAGCCCGTACGACAGCGCGCTCTACGAGCAGTACTTC.

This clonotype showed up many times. In DNA, the CDR3 is TGTGCCAGCAGCCCAAGCTCGGGGGAGCTGTTTTTT. Protein: CASSPSSGELFF. This chain links TRBV7-9 with TRBJ2-2; unclear D gene. The V end lost 5 bases, the J end lost 8 bases, and 9 bases lay between the germline ends. This CDR3 is 12 amino acids long. Germline V CDR1 and CDR2: SEHNR, FQNEAQ (reference sequence). Full variable domain (remainder filled in from reference TRBV7-9 and TRBJ2-2): DTGVSQNPRHKITKRGQNVTFRCDPISEHNRLYWYRQTLGQGPEFLTYFQNEAQLEKSRLLSDRFSAERPKGSFSTLEIQRTEQGDSAMYLCASSPSSGELFFGEGSRLTVL.

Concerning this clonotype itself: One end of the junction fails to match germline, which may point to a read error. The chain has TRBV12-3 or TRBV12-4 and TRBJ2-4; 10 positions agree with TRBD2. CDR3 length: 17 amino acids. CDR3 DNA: TGTGCCATCAGTTTAGGGGTACTAGCGGGGGCCAAAAACATTCAGTACTTC. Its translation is CAISLGVLAGAKNIQYF.

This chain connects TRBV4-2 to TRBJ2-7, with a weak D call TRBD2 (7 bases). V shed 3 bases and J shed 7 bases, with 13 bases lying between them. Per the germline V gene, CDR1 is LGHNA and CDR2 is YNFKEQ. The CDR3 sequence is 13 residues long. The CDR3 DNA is TGTGCCAGCAGCCATGGGAGGGGGACAGAGCAGTACTTC. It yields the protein CASSHGRGTEQYF.

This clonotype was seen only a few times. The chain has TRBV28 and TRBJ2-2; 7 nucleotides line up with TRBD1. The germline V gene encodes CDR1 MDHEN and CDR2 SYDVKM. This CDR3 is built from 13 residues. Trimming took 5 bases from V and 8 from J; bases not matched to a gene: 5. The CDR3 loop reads CASSITGAGELFF. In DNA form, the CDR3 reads TGTGCCAGCAGTATTACAGGGGCGGGGGAGCTGTTTTTT.

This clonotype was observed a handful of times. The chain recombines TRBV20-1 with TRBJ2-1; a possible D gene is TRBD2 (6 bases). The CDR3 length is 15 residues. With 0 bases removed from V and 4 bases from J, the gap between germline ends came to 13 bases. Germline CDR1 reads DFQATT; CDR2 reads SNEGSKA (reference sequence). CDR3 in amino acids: CSARDGLAQYNEQFF. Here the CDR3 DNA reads TGCAGTGCTAGAGATGGGCTAGCGCAATACAATGAGCAGTTCTTC.

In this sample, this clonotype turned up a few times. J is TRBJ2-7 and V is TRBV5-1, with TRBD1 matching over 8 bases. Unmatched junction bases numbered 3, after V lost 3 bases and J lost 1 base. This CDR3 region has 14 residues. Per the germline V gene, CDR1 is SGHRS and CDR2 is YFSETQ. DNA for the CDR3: TGCGCCAGCAGCTATCGACAGGGGTCCTACGAGCAGTACTTC. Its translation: CASSYRQGSYEQYF.

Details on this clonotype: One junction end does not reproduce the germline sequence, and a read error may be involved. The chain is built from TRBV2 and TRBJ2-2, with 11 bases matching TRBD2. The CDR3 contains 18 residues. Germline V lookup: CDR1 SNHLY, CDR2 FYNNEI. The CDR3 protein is CTSSSASSGGPNTGELFF. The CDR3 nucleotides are TGTACCAGCAGTTCTGCCTCTAGCGGGGGGCCGAACACCGGGGAGCTGTTTTTT.

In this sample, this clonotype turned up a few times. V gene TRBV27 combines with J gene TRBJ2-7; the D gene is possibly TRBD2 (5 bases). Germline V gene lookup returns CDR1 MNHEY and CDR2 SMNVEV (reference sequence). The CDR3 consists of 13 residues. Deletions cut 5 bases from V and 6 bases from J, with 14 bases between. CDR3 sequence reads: CASSTTTGSEQYF. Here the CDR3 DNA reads TGTGCCAGCAGTACCACGACGGGGAGCGAGCAGTACTTC.